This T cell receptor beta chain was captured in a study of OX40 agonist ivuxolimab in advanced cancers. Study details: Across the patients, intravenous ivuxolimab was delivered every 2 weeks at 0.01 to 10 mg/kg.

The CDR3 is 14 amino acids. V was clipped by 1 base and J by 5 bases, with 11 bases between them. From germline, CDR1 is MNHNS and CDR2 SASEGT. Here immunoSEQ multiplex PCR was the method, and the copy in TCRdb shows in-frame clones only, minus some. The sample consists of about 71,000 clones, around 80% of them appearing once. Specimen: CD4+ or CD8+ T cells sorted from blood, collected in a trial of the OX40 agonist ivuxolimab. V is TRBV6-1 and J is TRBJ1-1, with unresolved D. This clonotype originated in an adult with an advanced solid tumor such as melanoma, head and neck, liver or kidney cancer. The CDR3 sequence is CASSEGRGGTEAFF. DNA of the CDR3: TGTGCCAGCAGTGAAGGACGGGGAGGGACTGAAGCTTTCTTT.